Below, one TCR beta chain is given with its context. These data come from a study of CD8 T cells in Susac syndrome. Germline V gene sequence: CDR1 SGHDN, CDR2 FVKESK. This CDR3 has 15 amino acids. V was pared by 2 bases and J by 4 bases, with 9 bases between. With random hexamers, reverse transcription was performed on 0.5 to 1 ug of RNA. TCR beta CDR3 was amplified by immunoSEQ multiplex PCR. This amplification extended across 54 Vbeta and 13 Jbeta segments. TCRdb re-derived calls from the immunoSEQ multiplex PCR reads in MiXCR, one entry per CDR3 protein. The table includes approximately 270,000 distinct CDR3 sequences, 80% to 95% detected once.

The sample taken for sequencing was CD4+ T cells from PBMCs. The chain is built from TRBV14 and TRBJ2-6; D gene ambiguous. The TCR was taken from a human donor with multiple sclerosis. This chain's CDR3 is CASSQRPTGANVLTF. The CDR3, as DNA: TGTGCCAGCAGCCAACGACCGACGGGGGCCAACGTCCTGACTTTC.